Sequencing of this T cell receptor beta chain was carried out in a study of blood T cell repertoires in COVID-19. Germline assignment: CDR1 SGHKS and CDR2 YYEKEE (reference sequence). The J segment lost 2 bases and the V segment lost 4 bases, leaving 5 bases of the junction unmatched. The CDR3 contains 15 residues. Per the study methods: The authors estimated nucleated cell counts from reference gene primer amplification. Sequencing used immunoSEQ multiplex PCR; TCRdb keeps in-frame clones, though not all of them. V and J calls and clone size are as listed in that table; D and trimming were resolved from the DNA. The table has approximately 120,000 clones, approximately 84% seen once; the top ten hold less than 8%.

The specimen was peripheral blood. The receptor was derived from a woman in her fifties or sixties with acute or convalescent COVID-19. V and J are TRBV5-5 and TRBJ1-3, with 8 positions matching TRBD1. The CDR3 sequence: CASSLHRGTGNTIYF. The CDR3 DNA is TGTGCCAGCAGCCTTCACAGGGGGACTGGAAACACCATATATTTT.